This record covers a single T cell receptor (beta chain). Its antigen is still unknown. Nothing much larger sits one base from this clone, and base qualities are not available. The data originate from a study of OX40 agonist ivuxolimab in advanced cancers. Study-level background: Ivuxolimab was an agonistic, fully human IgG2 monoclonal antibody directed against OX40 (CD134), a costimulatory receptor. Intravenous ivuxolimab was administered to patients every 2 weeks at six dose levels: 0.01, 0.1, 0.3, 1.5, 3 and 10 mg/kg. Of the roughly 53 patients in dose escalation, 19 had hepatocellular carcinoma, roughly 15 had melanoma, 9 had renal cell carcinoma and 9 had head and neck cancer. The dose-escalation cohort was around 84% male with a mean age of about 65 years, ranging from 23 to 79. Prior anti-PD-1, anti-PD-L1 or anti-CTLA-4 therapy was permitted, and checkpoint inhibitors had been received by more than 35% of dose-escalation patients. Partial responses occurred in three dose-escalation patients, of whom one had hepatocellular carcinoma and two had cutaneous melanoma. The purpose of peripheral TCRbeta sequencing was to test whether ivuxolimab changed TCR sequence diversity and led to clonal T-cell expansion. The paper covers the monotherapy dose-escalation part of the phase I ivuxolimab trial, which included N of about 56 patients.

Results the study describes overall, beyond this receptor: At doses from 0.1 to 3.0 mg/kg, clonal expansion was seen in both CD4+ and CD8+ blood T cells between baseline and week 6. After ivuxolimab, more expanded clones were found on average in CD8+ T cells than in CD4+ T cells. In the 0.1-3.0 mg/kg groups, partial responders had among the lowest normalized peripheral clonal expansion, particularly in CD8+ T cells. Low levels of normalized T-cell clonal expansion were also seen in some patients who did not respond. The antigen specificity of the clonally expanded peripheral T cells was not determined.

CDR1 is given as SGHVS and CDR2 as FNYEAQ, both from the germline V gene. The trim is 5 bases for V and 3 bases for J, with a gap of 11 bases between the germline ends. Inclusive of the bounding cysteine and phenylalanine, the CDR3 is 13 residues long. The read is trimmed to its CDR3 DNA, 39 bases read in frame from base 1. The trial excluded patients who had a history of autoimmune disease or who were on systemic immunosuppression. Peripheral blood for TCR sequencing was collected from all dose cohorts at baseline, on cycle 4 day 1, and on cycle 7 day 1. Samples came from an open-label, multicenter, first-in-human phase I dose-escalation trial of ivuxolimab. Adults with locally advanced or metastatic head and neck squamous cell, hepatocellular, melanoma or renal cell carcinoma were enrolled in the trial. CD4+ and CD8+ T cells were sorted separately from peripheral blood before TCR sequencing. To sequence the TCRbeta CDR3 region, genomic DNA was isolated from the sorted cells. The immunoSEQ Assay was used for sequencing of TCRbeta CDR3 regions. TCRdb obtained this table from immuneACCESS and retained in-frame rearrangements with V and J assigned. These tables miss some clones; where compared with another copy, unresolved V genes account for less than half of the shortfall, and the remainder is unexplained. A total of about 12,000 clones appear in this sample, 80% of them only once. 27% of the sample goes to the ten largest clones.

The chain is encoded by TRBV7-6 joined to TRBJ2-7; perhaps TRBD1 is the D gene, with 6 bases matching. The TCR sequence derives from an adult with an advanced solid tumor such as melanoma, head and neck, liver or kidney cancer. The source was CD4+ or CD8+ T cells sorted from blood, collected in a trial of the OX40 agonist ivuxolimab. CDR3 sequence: CASSVGQSYEQYF. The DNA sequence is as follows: TGTGCCAGCAGCGTTGGACAGAGCTACGAGCAGTACTTC.